A selection of T cell receptor beta chains follows, all from one sample in a study of early T cells in non-severe SARS-CoV-2 infection. TCRdb re-analysed the 5' RACE reads in MiXCR, keeping a single row per CDR3 protein. Here the sample spans over 45,000 distinct CDR3 sequences, 5.6% being singletons. The sequencing input was whole blood. These receptors came from an adult who was a healthcare worker with PCR-confirmed SARS-CoV-2 infection or an uninfected control (not recorded which). The CDR3 runs from the conserved cysteine through the conserved F or W. A D gene is named only where the DNA matches it firmly. Size is stated for part of the rows, as once, few or many counts, or as a class when the clone is expanded.

few	TRBV7-2	TRBJ1-1	-	TGTGCCAGCAGCTACGGAGCGAACACTGAAGCTTTCTTT	CASSYGANTEAFF
few	TRBV7-2	TRBJ2-3	TRBD2	TGTGCCAGCAGCTTAGCGCGACGGGAGGGCACAGATACGCAGTATTTT	CASSLARREGTDTQYF
many	TRBV29-1	TRBJ1-4	-	TGCAGCGTTGAAAACGGACGGGACGAAAAACTGTTTTTT	CSVENGRDEKLFF
few	TRBV20-1	TRBJ2-7	-	TGCAGTGCTAGCGCGCTAGCCGGCTACGAACAGTACTTC	CSASALAGYEQYF
-	TRBV6-4	TRBJ2-3	-	TGTGCCAGCAAGTCAAGGGGCTCCCAGGCAGATACGCAGTATTTT	CASKSRGSQADTQYF
-	TRBV3-1	TRBJ2-1	-	TGTGCCAGCAGCCACGGTTGGCCCACAGAGATAGACTACAATGAGCAGTTCTTC	CASSHGWPTEIDYNEQFF
many	TRBV5-5	TRBJ2-1	TRBD2	TGTGCCAGCATTCCCTCCGGGACTAGCTCCTACAATGAGCAGTTCTTC	CASIPSGTSSYNEQFF
many	TRBV2	TRBJ1-2	-	TGTGCCAGCACTCTGGAGCGTGGCTACACCTTC	CASTLERGYTF
few	TRBV11-2	TRBJ2-7	-	TGTGCCAGCTCTTTTTCTAGGACTACCTTCGGCGACTACGAGCAGTACTTC	CASSFSRTTFGDYEQYF
many	TRBV4-1	TRBJ2-7	TRBD1	TGCGCCAGCAGCATGGGGACAGTCGCATCCTACGAGCAGTACTTC	CASSMGTVASYEQYF